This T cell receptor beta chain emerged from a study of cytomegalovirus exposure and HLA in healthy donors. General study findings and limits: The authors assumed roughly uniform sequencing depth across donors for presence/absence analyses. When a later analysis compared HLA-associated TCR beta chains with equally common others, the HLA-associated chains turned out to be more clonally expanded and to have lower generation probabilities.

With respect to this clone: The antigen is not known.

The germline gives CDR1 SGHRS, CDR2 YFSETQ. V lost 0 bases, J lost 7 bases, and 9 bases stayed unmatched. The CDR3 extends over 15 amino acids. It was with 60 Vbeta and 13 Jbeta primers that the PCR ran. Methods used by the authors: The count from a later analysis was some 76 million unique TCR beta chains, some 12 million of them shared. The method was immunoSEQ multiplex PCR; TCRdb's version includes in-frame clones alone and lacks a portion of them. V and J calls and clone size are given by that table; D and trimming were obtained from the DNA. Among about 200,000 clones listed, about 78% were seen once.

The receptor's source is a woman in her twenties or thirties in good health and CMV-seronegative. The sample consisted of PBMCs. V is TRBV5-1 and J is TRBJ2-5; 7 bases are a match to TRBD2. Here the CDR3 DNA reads TGCGCCAGCAGCTTGGGAGGGAGGGTCGGCGGGACCCAGTACTTC. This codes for CASSLGGRVGGTQYF.